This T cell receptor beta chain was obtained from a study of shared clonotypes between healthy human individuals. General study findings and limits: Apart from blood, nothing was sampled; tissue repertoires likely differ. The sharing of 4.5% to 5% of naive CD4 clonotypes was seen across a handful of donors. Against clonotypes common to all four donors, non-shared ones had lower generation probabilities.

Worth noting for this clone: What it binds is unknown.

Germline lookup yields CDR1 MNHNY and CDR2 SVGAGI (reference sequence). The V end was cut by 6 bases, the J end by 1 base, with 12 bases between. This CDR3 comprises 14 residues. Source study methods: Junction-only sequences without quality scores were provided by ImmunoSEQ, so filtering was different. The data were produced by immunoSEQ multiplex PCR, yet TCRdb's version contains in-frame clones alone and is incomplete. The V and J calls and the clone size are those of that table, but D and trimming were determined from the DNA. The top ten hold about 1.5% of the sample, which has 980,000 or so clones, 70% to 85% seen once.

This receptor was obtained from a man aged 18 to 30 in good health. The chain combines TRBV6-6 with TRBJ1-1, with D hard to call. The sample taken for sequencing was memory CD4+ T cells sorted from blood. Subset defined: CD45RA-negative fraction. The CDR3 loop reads CASSWGNPNTEAFF. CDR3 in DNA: TGTGCCAGCAGCTGGGGTAACCCGAACACTGAAGCTTTCTTT.